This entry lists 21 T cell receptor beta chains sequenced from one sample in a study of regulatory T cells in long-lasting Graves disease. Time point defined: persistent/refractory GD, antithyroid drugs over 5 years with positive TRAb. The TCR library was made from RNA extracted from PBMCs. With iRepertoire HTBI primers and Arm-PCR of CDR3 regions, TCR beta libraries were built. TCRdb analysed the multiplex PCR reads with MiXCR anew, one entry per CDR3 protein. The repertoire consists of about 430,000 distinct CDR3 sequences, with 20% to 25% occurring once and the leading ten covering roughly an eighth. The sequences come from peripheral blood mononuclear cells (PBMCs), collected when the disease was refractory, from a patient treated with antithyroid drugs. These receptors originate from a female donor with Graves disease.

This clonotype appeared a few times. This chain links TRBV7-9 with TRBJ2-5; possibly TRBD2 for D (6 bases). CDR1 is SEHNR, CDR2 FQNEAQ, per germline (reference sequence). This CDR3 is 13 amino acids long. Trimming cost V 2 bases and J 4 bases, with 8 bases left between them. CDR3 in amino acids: CASSLPTRETQYF. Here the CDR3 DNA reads TGTGCCAGCAGCTTACCGACTAGAGAGACCCAGTACTTC.

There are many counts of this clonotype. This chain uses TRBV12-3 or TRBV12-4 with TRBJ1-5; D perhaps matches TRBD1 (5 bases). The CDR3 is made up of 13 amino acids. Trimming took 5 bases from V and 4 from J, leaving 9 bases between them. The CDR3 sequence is CASSRQGNQPQHF. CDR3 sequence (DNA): TGTGCCAGCAGTCGCCAGGGAAATCAGCCCCAGCATTTT.

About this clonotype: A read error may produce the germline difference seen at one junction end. CDR3 sequence: CSASGQGTSHEQHF. CDR3 DNA: TGCAGTGCAAGTGGACAGGGTACTTCCCACGAGCAGCACTTC. The rearrangement links TRBV20-1 to TRBJ2-7; TRBD1 aligns across 8 bases. In germline, CDR1 is DFQATT, CDR2 SNEGSKA (reference sequence). The length of the CDR3 is 14 residues.

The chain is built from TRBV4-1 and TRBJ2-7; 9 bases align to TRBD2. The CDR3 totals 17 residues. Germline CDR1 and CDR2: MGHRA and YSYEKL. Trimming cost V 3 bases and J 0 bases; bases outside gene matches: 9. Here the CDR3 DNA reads TGCGCCAGCAGCCAGGCCCGGACTAGCGATTCCTCCTACGAGCAGTACTTC. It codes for CASSQARTSDSSYEQYF.

This chain's CDR3 is CSVVSGMTYNEQFF. The CDR3, as DNA: TGCAGCGTTGTAAGCGGTATGACCTACAATGAGCAGTTCTTC. The rearrangement joins TRBV29-1 to TRBJ2-1; perhaps TRBD2 as D (5 bases). This CDR3 spans 14 amino acids. Germline V gene lookup returns CDR1 SQVTM and CDR2 ANQGSEA. V was clipped by 4 bases and J by 2 bases, with 12 bases between them.

CDR3 bases: TGTGCCAGCACTTGGGACGGTACCTACGAGCAGTACTTC. Translated: CASTWDGTYEQYF. The J gene is TRBJ2-7, the V gene TRBV6-1, with D perhaps TRBD1 or TRBD2 (5 bases each). CDR1 is MNHNS, CDR2 SASEGT, per germline. Trimming took off 7 bases at V and 2 bases at J, with 12 bases between the two ends. The CDR3 is made up of 13 amino acids.

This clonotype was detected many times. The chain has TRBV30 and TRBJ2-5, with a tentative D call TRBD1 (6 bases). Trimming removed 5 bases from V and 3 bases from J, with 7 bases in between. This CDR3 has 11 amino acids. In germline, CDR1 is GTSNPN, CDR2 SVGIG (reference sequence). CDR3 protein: CAWEGEETQYF. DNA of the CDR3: TGTGCCTGGGAGGGGGAAGAGACCCAGTACTTC.

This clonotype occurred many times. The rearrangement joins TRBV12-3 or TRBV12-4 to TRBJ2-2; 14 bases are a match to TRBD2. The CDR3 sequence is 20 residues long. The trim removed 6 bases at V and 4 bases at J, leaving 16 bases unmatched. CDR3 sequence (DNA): TGTGCCAGCAGCCTCCCTTCTCCGGGACTAGCGGGAGTCTCCACCGGGGAGCTGTTTTTT. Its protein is CASSLPSPGLAGVSTGELFF.

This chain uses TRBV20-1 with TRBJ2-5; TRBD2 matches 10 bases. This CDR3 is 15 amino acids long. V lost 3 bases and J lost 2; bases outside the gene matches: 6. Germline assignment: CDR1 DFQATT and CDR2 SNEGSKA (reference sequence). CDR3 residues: CSARLSGRAQETQYF. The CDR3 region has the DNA TGCAGTGCTAGGCTAAGCGGGAGGGCTCAAGAGACCCAGTACTTC.

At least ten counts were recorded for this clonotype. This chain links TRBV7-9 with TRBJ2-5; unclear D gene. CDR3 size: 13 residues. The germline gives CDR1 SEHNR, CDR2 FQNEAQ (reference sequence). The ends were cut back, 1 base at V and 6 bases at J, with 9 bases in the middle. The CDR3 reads CASSLGDAKTQYF. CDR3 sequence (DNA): TGTGCCAGCAGCTTAGGGGATGCGAAGACCCAGTACTTC.

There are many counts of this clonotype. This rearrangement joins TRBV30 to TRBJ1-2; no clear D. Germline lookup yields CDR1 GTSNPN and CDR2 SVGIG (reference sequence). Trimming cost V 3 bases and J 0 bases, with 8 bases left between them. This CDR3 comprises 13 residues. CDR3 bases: TGTGCCTGGAGGGATAAAGCTAACTATGGCTACACCTTC. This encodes CAWRDKANYGYTF.

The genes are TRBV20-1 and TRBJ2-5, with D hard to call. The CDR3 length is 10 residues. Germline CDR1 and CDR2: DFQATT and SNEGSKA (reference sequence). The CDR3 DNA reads TGCACCTTAAACAAGGAGACCCAGTACTTC. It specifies CTLNKETQYF.

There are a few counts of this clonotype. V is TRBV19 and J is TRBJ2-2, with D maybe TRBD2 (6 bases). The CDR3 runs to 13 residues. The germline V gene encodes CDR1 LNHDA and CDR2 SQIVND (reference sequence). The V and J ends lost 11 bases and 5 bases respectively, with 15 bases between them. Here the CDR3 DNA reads TGTGCCGGAGGGGAAGTCGTAACCGGGGAGCTGTTTTTT. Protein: CAGGEVVTGELFF.

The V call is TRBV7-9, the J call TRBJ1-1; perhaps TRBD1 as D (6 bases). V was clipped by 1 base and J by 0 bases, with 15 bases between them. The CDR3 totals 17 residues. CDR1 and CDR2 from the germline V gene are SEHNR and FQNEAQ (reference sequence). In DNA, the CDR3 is TGTGCCAGCAGCTTAGATCCCGGACAGAGAATGAACACTGAAGCTTTCTTT. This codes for CASSLDPGQRMNTEAFF.

The CDR3 loop is CASGQGPNTEAFF. The CDR3 nucleotides read TGTGCCAGCGGACAGGGGCCGAACACTGAAGCTTTCTTT. The rearrangement uses TRBV7-3 and TRBJ1-1, with 9 positions matching TRBD1. V lost 8 bases, J lost 1 base, and 2 bases stayed unmatched. The CDR3 runs to 13 residues. The germline V gene encodes CDR1 SGHTA and CDR2 FQGTGA. Using reference TRBV7-3 and TRBJ1-1 for the parts outside the CDR3, the full variable domain is GAGVSQTPSNKVTEKGKYVELRCDPISGHTALYWYRQSLGQGPEFLIYFQGTGAADDSGLPNDRFFAVRPEGSVSTLKIQRTERGDSAVYLCASGQGPNTEAFFGQGTRLTVV.

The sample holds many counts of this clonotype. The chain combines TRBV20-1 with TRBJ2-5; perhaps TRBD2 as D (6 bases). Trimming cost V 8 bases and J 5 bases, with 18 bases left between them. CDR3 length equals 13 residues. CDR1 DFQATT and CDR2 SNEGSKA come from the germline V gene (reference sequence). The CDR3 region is CSTLRGNEETQYF. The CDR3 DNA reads TGCAGTACCCTTCGCGGGAACGAGGAGACCCAGTACTTC.

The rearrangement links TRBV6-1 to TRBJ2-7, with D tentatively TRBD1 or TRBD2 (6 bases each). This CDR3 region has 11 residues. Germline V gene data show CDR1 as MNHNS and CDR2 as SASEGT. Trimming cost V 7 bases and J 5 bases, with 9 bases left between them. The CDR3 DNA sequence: TGTGCCAGCAACAGGGAGGACGAGCAGTACTTC. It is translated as CASNREDEQYF.

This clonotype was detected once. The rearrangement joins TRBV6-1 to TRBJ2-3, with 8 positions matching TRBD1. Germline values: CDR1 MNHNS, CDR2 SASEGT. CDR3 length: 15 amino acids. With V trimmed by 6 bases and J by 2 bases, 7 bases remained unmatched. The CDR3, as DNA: TGTGCCAGCAGAACGACAGGGGTCCTCACAGATACGCAGTATTTT. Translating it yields CASRTTGVLTDTQYF.

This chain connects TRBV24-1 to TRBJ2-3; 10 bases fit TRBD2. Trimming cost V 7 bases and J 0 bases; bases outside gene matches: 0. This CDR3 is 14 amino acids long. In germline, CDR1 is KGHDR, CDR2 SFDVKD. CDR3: CATRTSGSTDTQYF. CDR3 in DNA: TGTGCCACCAGGACTAGCGGGAGCACAGATACGCAGTATTTT.

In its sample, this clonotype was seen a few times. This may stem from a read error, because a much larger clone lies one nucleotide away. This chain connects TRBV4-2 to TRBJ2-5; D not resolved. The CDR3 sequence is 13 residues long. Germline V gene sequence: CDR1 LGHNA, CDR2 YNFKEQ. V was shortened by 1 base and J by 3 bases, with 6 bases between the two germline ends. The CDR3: CASSQGTEETQYF. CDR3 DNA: TGTGCCAGCAGCCAAGGGACGGAAGAGACCCAGTACTTC.

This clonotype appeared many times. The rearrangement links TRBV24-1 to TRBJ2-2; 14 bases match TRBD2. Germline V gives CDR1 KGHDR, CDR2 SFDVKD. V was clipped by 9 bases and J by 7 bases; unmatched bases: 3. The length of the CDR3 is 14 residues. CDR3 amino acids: CATGTSGSVGELFF. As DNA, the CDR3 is TGTGCCACCGGGACTAGCGGGAGCGTCGGGGAGCTGTTTTTT.